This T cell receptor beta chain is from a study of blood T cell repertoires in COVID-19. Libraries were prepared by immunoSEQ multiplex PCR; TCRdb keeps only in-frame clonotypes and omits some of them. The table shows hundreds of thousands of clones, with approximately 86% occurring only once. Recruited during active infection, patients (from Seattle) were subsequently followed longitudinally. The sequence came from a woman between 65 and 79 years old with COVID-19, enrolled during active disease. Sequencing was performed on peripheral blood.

In DNA, the CDR3 is TGTGCCAGCAGCCCCGGACAGGGGTACTCTGGGGCCAACGTCCTGACTTTC. Translation gives CASSPGQGYSGANVLTF. This rearrangement joins TRBV7-3 to TRBJ2-6; 9 bases fit TRBD1. The germline CDR1 and CDR2 sequences are SGHTA and FQGTGA. Germline trimming cut 5 bases from V and 0 bases from J; bases unmatched to any gene: 5. The CDR3 covers 17 residues. Based on the CDR3 plus reference TRBV7-3 and TRBJ2-6, the full variable domain is GAGVSQTPSNKVTEKGKYVELRCDPISGHTALYWYRQSLGQGPEFLIYFQGTGAADDSGLPNDRFFAVRPEGSVSTLKIQRTERGDSAVYLCASSPGQGYSGANVLTFGAGSRLTVL.